The 19 T cell receptor beta chains below all came from one sample that was sequenced in a study of vaccination effects on CD4 cells after COVID-19. The assay was immunoSEQ multiplex PCR, and TCRdb's table has in-frame clones only and misses some. The repertoire holds 30,000 to 40,000 clones, with 72% as singletons. In the ViraFEST assay, antigen-specific CD4+ clonotypes were identified by expansion after peptide-pool stimulation. CD4+ T cell isolation took place after 10 days of culture. Either the mRNA-1273 or the BNT162b2 vaccine was given to participants as two doses. Their antigens are not known. The source material was CD4+ T cells from PBMCs cultured with HCoV-229E spike peptides, sampled after COVID-19 vaccination. The receptors originated from a human donor who received a COVID-19 vaccine.

The chain carries TRBV3-1 (or the pseudogene TRBV3-2) and TRBJ2-1; TRBD2 agrees at 10 bases. The V gene end was trimmed by 0 bases and the J gene end by 12 bases; junction bases not matched to a gene: 8. CDR3 length: 15 residues. Germline V gene sequence: CDR1 LGHDT, CDR2 YNNKEL (reference sequence). For the CDR3, the DNA is TGTGCCAGCAGCCAAGATATTGGGAGCGGGAGGGGGCAGTTCTTC. Translation gives CASSQDIGSGRGQFF.

The chain recombines TRBV2 with TRBJ1-3; no definite D call. V gave up 7 bases and J gave up 0 bases, with 10 bases separating them. The CDR3 extends over 14 amino acids. The V gene's germline CDR1 is SNHLY and CDR2 FYNNEI. DNA for the CDR3: TGTGCCAGCACGAAAGACACCTCTGGAAACACCATATATTTT. It specifies CASTKDTSGNTIYF.

V is TRBV18 and J is TRBJ1-5; D remains unclear. Germline values: CDR1 KGHSH, CDR2 LQKENI. Trimming pared 3 bases from V and 1 base from J, leaving 7 bases between. The CDR3 covers 14 residues. DNA for the CDR3: TGTGCCAGCTCACCTGGAGGCAGCAATCAGCCCCAGCATTTT. Residues: CASSPGGSNQPQHF.

The chain uses TRBV6-5 and TRBJ2-7; 7 nucleotides agree with TRBD1. The CDR3 runs 13 residues. CDR1 and CDR2 from the germline V gene are MNHEY and SVGAGI. Trimming took 2 bases from V and 5 from J; bases not matched to a gene: 3. The CDR3 coding sequence is TGTGCCAGCAGTTACAGGGGACAGCACGAGCAGTACTTC. Encoded protein: CASSYRGQHEQYF.

V is TRBV11-2 and J is TRBJ2-3; possibly TRBD1 or TRBD2 for D (6 bases each). Trimming pared 1 base from V and 2 bases from J, leaving 10 bases between. The CDR3 runs 15 residues. Per germline, CDR1 SGHAT and CDR2 FQNNGV. The CDR3 here is CASSLGGTNTDTQYF. The CDR3 DNA sequence: TGTGCCAGCAGCTTAGGCGGGACAAACACAGATACGCAGTATTTT.

This chain joins TRBV29-1 and TRBJ2-3; TRBD1 matches at 8 bases. Trimming cost V 3 bases and J 3 bases; bases outside gene matches: 8. The CDR3 is 15 residues long. Germline CDR1 SQVTM, CDR2 ANQGSEA. CDR3: CSVEITGGRTDTQYF. In nucleotides, the CDR3 is TGCAGCGTTGAGATCACAGGGGGTAGGACAGATACGCAGTATTTT.

This chain joins TRBV11-1 and TRBJ2-2; 10 nucleotides match TRBD1. V lost 6 bases and J lost 6; bases outside the gene matches: 10. Germline CDR1 reads SGHAT; CDR2 reads FQDESV (reference sequence). The CDR3 is 16 amino acids. CDR3 in DNA: TGTGCCAGCAGAGTAAGACAGGGGGCGATGTCCGGGGAGCTGTTTTTT. It specifies CASRVRQGAMSGELFF.

The chain carries TRBV4-1 and TRBJ1-4; D call uncertain. The germline V gene encodes CDR1 MGHRA and CDR2 YSYEKL. V lost 4 bases, J lost 1 base, and 22 bases lay in between. This CDR3 is 19 amino acids long. CDR3 DNA sequence: TGCGCCAGCAGCCTCTTCCGGGCCCGGGAAGGAGGAACTAATGAAAAACTGTTTTTT. Protein: CASSLFRAREGGTNEKLFF.

The gene calls are TRBV5-6 and TRBJ1-5; the D gene is possibly TRBD1 (6 bases). The CDR3 length is 15 residues. Germline CDR1 is SGHDT and CDR2 is YYEEEE. The V end lost 0 bases, the J end lost 2 bases, and 9 bases lay between the germline ends. The CDR3 sequence is CASSLGAGGNQPQHF. The CDR3 DNA is TGTGCCAGCAGCTTGGGGGCAGGGGGCAATCAGCCCCAGCATTTT.

The chain has TRBV4-1 and TRBJ2-3; TRBD2 agrees at 8 bases. From germline, CDR1 is MGHRA and CDR2 YSYEKL. The junction had 7 bases not matched to a gene; V was cut back by 0 bases and J by 5 bases. CDR3 length: 16 residues. As DNA, the CDR3 is TGCGCCAGCAGCCAAGATCGGGGGGGCGGCAAAGATACGCAGTATTTT. This sequence encodes CASSQDRGGGKDTQYF.

This clone appeared a single time. J is TRBJ2-2 and V is TRBV30; the D is unclear. Germline-derived CDR1 and CDR2 are GTSNPN and SVGIG (reference sequence). V was pared by 0 bases and J by 0 bases, with 20 bases between. This CDR3 has 19 amino acids. For the CDR3, the DNA is TGTGCCTGGAGTGTACGTGGCAGAGCTCTATGGACGAACACCGGGGAGCTGTTTTTT. Its protein is CAWSVRGRALWTNTGELFF. The full variable domain, its missing parts supplied by reference TRBV30 and TRBJ2-2, is SQTIHQWPATLVQPVGSPLSLECTVEGTSNPNLYWYRQAAGRGLQLLFYSVGIGQISSEVPQNLSASRPQDRQFILSSKKLLLSDSGFYLCAWSVRGRALWTNTGELFFGEGSRLTVL.

This chain joins TRBV27 and TRBJ1-3; D may be TRBD1 (6 bases). The CDR3 length is 17 residues. Germline V lookup: CDR1 MNHEY, CDR2 SMNVEV (reference sequence). The V and J ends lost 3 bases and 1 base respectively, with 16 bases between them. CDR3 sequence (DNA): TGTGCCAGCAGTTTTGGTCTCGGGGGCGGTTCTGGAAACACCATATATTTT. Translation: CASSFGLGGGSGNTIYF.

The chain joins TRBV2 to TRBJ2-5; 7 bases are shared with TRBD2. J gave up 4 bases and V 1 base, and 6 bases lay outside the gene matches. The CDR3 loop spans 15 amino acids. Germline CDR1 and CDR2: SNHLY and FYNNEI. CDR3 sequence reads: CASSEGTSEAETQYF. The CDR3 nucleotides read TGTGCCAGCAGTGAAGGAACTAGCGAGGCAGAGACCCAGTACTTC.

This chain links TRBV7-9 with TRBJ2-5; 12 bases line up with TRBD2. Looked up from germline, CDR1 is SEHNR and CDR2 is FQNEAQ (reference sequence). The trim removed 5 bases at V and 5 bases at J, leaving 9 bases unmatched. This CDR3 spans 16 amino acids. CDR3 loop: CASSRGLAGPGETQYF. The CDR3 DNA reads as TGTGCCAGCAGCCGCGGACTAGCGGGGCCGGGTGAGACCCAGTACTTC.

This chain uses TRBV19 with TRBJ2-6; D call uncertain. The ends were cut back, 0 bases at V and 3 bases at J, with 15 bases in the middle. Germline V gene data show CDR1 as LNHDA and CDR2 as SQIVND (reference sequence). The CDR3 runs 18 residues. The CDR3 DNA reads TGTGCCAGTAGTATAGATCCGGGTTACTCCCGTGGGGCCAACGTCCTGACTTTC. This gives the protein CASSIDPGYSRGANVLTF.

The chain couples TRBV5-1 to TRBJ2-3; 9 bases match TRBD2. The ends lost 3 bases at V and 0 bases at J; junction bases unmatched: 5. Germline CDR1 reads SGHRS; CDR2 reads YFSETQ. The CDR3 is 16 amino acids. The CDR3 DNA sequence: TGCGCCAGCAGCTCAGGACTAGCGCGGAGCACAGATACGCAGTATTTT. Translation: CASSSGLARSTDTQYF.

The chain employs TRBV5-1 and TRBJ2-2; TRBD2 matches 7 bases. The trim removed 0 bases at V and 6 bases at J, leaving 5 bases unmatched. The CDR3 runs 15 residues. The germline V gene encodes CDR1 SGHRS and CDR2 YFSETQ. The CDR3 DNA sequence: TGCGCCAGCAGCTTGGATTTCGCGGGAGCCGGGGAGCTGTTTTTT. This translates into CASSLDFAGAGELFF.

The V gene is TRBV4-2, the J gene TRBJ2-3; no firm D call. This CDR3 contains 14 residues. Germline CDR1 and CDR2: LGHNA and YNFKEQ. Trimming took off 0 bases at V and 6 bases at J, with 10 bases between the two ends. The DNA of the CDR3 is TGTGCCAGCAGCCAAGATTCGACGCGGGATACGCAGTATTTT. It translates to CASSQDSTRDTQYF.

The V and J genes are TRBV19 and TRBJ1-1; D is uncertain. Looked up from germline, CDR1 is LNHDA and CDR2 is SQIVND (reference sequence). Trimming cost V 5 bases and J 4 bases, with 20 bases left between them. There are 16 residues in the CDR3. The CDR3 sequence: CASSHTLGVAGTEAFF. DNA of the CDR3: TGTGCCAGTAGTCACACCCTTGGGGTAGCGGGCACTGAAGCTTTCTTT.